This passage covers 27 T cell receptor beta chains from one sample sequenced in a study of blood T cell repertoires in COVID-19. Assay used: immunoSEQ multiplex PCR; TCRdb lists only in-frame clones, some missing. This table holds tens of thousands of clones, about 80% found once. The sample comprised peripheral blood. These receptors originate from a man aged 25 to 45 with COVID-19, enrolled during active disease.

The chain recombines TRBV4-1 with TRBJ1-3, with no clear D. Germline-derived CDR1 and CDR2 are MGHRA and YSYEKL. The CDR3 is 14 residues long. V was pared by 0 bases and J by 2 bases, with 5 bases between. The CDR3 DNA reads TGCGCCAGCAGCCAAGAGCGGGCTGGAAACACCATATATTTT. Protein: CASSQERAGNTIYF.

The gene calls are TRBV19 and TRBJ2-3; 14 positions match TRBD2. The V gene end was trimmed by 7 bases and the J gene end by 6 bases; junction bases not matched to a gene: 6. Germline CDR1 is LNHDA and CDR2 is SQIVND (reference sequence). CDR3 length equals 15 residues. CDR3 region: CASKLTSGGADTQYF. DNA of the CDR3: TGTGCCAGTAAATTGACTAGCGGGGGGGCTGATACGCAGTATTTT. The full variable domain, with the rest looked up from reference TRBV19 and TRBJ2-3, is DGGITQSPKYLFRKEGQNVTLSCEQNLNHDAMYWYRQDPGQGLRLIYYSQIVNDFQKGDIAEGYSVSREKKESFPLTVTSAQKNPTAFYLCASKLTSGGADTQYFGPGTRLTVL.

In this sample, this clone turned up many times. CDR3 in DNA: TGCGCCAGCAGCTCCGCGGGGGCACAAGAGACCCAGTACTTC. It codes for CASSSAGAQETQYF. The rearrangement joins TRBV5-1 to TRBJ2-5, with D perhaps matching TRBD2 (7 bases). This CDR3 has 14 residues. Germline V CDR1 and CDR2: SGHRS, YFSETQ. The V gene lost 3 bases and the J gene lost 2 bases, with 11 bases spanning the gap.

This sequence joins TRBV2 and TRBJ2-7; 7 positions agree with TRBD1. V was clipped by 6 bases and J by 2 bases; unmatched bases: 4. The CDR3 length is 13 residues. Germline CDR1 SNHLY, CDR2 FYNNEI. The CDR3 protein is CASRGDSAYEQYF. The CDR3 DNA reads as TGTGCCAGCAGGGGGGACAGCGCCTACGAGCAGTACTTC.

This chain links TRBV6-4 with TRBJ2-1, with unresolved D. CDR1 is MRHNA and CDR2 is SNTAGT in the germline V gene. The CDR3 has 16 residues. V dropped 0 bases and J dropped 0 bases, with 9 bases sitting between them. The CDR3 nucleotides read TGTGCCAGCAGTGACTCTGCGGTTAGCTCCTACAATGAGCAGTTCTTC. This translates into CASSDSAVSSYNEQFF.

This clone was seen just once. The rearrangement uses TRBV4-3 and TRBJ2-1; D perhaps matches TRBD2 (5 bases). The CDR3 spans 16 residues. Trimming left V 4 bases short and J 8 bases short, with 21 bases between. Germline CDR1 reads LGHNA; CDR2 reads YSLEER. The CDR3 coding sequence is TGCGCCAGCAGCCCCTTTGACGGACTCCCGGCTCATGAGCAGTTCTTC. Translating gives CASSPFDGLPAHEQFF.

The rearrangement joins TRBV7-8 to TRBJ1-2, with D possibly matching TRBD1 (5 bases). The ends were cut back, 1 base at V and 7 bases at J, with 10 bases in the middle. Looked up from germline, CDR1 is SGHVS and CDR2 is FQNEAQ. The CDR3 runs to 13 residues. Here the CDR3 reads CASSLGQGGGYTF. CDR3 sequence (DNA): TGTGCCAGCAGCTTAGGGCAGGGCGGTGGCTACACCTTC.

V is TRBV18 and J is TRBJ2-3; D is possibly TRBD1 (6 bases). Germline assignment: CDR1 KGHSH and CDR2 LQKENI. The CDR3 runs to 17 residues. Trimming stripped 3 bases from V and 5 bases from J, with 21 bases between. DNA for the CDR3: TGTGCCAGCTCACCGGGTCCACAGGGTTCTGTAATAGATACGCAGTATTTT. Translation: CASSPGPQGSVIDTQYF.

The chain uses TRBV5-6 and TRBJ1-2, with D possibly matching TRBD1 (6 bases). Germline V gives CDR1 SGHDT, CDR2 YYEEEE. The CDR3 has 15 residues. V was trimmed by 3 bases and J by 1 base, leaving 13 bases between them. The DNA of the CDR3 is TGTGCCAGCAGCTCTCCAGGGGTGGGTAACTATGGCTACACCTTC. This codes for CASSSPGVGNYGYTF.

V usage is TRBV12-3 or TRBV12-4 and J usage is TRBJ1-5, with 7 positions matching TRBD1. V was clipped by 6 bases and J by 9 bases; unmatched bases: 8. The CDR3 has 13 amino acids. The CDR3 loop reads CASSPPGGGPQHF. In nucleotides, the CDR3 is TGTGCCAGCAGCCCCCCAGGGGGAGGGCCCCAGCATTTT.

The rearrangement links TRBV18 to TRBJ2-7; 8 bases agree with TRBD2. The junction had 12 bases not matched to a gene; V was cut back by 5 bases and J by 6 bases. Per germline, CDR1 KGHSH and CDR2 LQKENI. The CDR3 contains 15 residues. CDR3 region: CASSSESGTRTEQYF. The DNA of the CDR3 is TGTGCCAGCTCATCAGAATCCGGGACTAGGACCGAGCAGTACTTC.

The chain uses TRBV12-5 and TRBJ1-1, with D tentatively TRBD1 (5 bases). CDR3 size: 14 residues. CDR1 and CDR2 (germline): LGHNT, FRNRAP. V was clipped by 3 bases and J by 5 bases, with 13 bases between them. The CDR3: CASGLNRPPTEAFF. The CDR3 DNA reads TGTGCTAGTGGTTTAAACAGGCCCCCAACTGAAGCTTTCTTT.

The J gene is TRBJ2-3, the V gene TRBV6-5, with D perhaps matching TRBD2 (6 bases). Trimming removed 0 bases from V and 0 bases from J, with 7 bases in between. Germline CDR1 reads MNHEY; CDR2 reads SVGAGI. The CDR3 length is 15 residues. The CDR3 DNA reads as TGTGCCAGCAGTTACTCTGGGACTAGCACAGATACGCAGTATTTT. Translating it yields CASSYSGTSTDTQYF.

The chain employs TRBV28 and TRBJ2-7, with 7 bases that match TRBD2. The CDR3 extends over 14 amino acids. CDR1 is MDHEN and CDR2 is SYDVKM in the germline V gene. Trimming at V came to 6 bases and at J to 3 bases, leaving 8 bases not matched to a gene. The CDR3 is CASRGGNAGYEQYF. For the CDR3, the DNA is TGTGCCAGCAGGGGGGGGAACGCCGGCTACGAGCAGTACTTC. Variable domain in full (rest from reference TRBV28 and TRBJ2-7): DVKVTQSSRYLVKRTGEKVFLECVQDMDHENMFWYRQDPGLGLRLIYFSYDVKMKEKGDIPEGYSVSREKKERFSLILESASTNQTSMYLCASRGGNAGYEQYFGPGTRLTVT.

CDR3 loop: CASSTHRGSNEQFF. The CDR3 DNA follows: TGTGCCAGCAGTACCCACAGGGGGAGCAATGAGCAGTTCTTC. The rearrangement links TRBV6-6 to TRBJ2-1; 8 nucleotides match TRBD1. Germline CDR1 is MNHNY and CDR2 is SVGAGI (reference sequence). J was trimmed by 6 bases and V by 5 bases; bases with no gene match: 6. CDR3 length: 14 amino acids.

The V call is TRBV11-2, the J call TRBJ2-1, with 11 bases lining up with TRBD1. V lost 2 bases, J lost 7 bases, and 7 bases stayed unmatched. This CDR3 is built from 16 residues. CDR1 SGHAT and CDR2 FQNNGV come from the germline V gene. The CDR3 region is CASSLSGQGALNEQFF. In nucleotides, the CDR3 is TGTGCCAGCAGCTTAAGTGGACAGGGGGCGCTGAATGAGCAGTTCTTC.

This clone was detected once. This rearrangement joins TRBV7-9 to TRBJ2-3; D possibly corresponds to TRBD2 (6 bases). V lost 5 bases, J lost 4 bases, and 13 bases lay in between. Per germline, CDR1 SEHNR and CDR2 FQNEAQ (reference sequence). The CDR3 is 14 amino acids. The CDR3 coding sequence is TGTGCCAGCAGCGTGGGCGGGAACTCAGATACGCAGTATTTT. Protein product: CASSVGGNSDTQYF.

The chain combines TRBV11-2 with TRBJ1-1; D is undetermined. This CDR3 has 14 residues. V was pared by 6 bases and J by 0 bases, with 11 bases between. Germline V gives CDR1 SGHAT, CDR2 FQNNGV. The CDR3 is CASRPQYMNTEAFF. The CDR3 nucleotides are TGTGCCAGCAGACCACAGTACATGAACACTGAAGCTTTCTTT. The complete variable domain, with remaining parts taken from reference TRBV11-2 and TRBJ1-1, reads EAGVAQSPRYKIIEKRQSVAFWCNPISGHATLYWYQQILGQGPKLLIQFQNNGVVDDSQLPKDRFSAERLKGVDSTLKIQPAKLEDSAVYLCASRPQYMNTEAFFGQGTRLTVV.

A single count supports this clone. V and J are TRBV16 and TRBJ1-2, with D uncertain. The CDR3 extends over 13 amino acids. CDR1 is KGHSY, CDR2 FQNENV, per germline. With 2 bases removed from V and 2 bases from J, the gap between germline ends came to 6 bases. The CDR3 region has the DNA TGTGCCAGCAGCCAAGGCCAGAACTATGGCTACACCTTC. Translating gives CASSQGQNYGYTF. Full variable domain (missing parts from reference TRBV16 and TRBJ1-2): GEEVAQTPKHLVRGEGQKAKLYCAPIKGHSYVFWYQQVLKNEFKFLISFQNENVFDETGMPKERFSAKCLPNSPCSLEIQATKLEDSAVYFCASSQGQNYGYTFGSGTRLTVV.

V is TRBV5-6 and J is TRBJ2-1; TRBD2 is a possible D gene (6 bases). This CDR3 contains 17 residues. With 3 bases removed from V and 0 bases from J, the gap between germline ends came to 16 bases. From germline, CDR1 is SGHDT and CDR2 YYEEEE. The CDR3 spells CASSSASESSSYNEQFF. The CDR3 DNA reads TGTGCCAGCAGCTCGGCTAGCGAATCGAGCTCCTACAATGAGCAGTTCTTC. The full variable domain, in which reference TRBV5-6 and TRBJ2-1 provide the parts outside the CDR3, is DAGVTQSPTHLIKTRGQQVTLRCSPKSGHDTVSWYQQALGQGPQFIFQYYEEEERQRGNFPDRFSGHQFPNYSSELNVNALLLGDSALYLCASSSASESSSYNEQFFGPGTRLTVL.

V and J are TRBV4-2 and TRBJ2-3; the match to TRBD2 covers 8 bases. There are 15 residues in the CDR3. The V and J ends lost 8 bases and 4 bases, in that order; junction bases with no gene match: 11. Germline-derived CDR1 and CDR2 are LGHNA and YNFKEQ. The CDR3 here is CASDSGAGDADTQYF. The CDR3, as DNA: TGTGCCAGCGATTCGGGAGCGGGAGATGCAGATACGCAGTATTTT.

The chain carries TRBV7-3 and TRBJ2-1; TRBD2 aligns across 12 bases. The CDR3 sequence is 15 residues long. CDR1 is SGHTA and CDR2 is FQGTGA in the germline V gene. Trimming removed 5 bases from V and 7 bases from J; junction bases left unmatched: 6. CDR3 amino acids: CASSPSGTSGNEQFF. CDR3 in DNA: TGTGCCAGCAGCCCATCAGGGACTAGCGGGAATGAGCAGTTCTTC.

This CDR3 is CASSEVEQGDQPQHF. The DNA of the CDR3 is TGTGCCAGCAGTGAGGTGGAACAGGGTGATCAGCCCCAGCATTTT. The chain recombines TRBV6-1 with TRBJ1-5; a possible D gene is TRBD1 (6 bases). The CDR3 has 15 residues. Per germline, CDR1 MNHNS and CDR2 SASEGT. Between the trimmed V and J ends, which lost 3 bases and 5 bases, there was a span of 14 bases.

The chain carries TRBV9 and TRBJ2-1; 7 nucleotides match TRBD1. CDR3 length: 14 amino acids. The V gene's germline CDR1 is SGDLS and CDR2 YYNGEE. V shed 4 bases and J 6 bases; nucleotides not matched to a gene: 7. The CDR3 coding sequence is TGTGCCAGCAGCCAGGGGGTCCTGGTCAATGAGCAGTTCTTC. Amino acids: CASSQGVLVNEQFF.

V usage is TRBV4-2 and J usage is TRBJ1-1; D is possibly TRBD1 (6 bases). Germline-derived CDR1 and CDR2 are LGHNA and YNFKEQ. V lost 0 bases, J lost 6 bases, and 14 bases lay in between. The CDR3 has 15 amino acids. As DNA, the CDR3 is TGTGCCAGCAGCCAAGATGGGGGGGCGGTCGCTGAAGCTTTCTTT. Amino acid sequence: CASSQDGGAVAEAFF.

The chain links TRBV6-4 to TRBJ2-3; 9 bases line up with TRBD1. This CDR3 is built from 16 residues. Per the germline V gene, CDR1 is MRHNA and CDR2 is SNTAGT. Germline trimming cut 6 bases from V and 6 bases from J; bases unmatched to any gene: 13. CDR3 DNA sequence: TGTGCCAGCAGACCGACTCCCGGGACAGGGTTCGATACGCAGTATTTT. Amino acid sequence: CASRPTPGTGFDTQYF.

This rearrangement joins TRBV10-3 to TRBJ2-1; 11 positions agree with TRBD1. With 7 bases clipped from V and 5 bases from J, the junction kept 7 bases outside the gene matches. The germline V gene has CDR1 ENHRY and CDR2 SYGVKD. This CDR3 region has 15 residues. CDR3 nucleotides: TGTGCCATCACCCTTGGACAGGGGGCCGACAATGAGCAGTTCTTC. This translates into CAITLGQGADNEQFF.